These T cell receptor beta chains were read from a single sample in a study of blood T cell repertoires in COVID-19. Sequencing was performed with immunoSEQ multiplex PCR; in TCRdb, only in-frame clones are kept and a portion is missing. The sample yields nearly 350,000 clones, roughly nine tenths seen once. The sequenced sample was PBMCs or T cells enriched from blood (not recorded which). These receptors all stem from a woman in her 30s who had recovered from COVID-19. Each CDR3 is given with its conserved first and last residue. The order of the fields is V gene, D gene, J gene, CDR3 protein, CDR3 DNA. A D gene is named only where the DNA matches it firmly.

V: TRBV7-9; D: -; J: TRBJ1-1; CDR3: CASSPPGEEAFF; DNA: TGTGCCAGCAGCCCGCCCGGGGAGGAAGCTTTCTTT
V: TRBV2; D: -; J: TRBJ2-7; CDR3: CASSLIRGYEQYF; DNA: TGTGCCAGCAGTTTAATCAGGGGATACGAGCAGTACTTC
V: TRBV21-1; D: -; J: TRBJ1-6; CDR3: CASSNRVIYNSPLHF; DNA: TGTGCCAGCAGTAACCGGGTCATCTATAATTCACCCCTCCACTTT
V: TRBV28; D: -; J: TRBJ1-1; CDR3: CASSQAHTEAFF; DNA: TGTGCCAGCTCCCAGGCCCACACTGAAGCTTTCTTT
V: TRBV6-5; D: TRBD1; J: TRBJ1-2; CDR3: CASSYVVTDRVQGYTF; DNA: TGTGCCAGCAGTTACGTCGTAACGGACAGGGTTCAGGGCTACACCTTC
V: TRBV27; D: TRBD1; J: TRBJ2-2; CDR3: CASSLLQGVGPGELFF; DNA: TGTGCCAGCAGTTTATTACAGGGGGTTGGTCCCGGGGAGCTGTTTTTT
V: TRBV7-8; D: TRBD2; J: TRBJ2-1; CDR3: CASSPGGASRAWFF; DNA: TGTGCCAGCAGCCCCGGGGGGGCTAGCAGAGCATGGTTCTTC
V: TRBV5-6; D: -; J: TRBJ1-5; CDR3: CASSLAGGYNQPQHF; DNA: TGTGCCAGCAGCTTGGCCGGGGGTTACAATCAGCCCCAGCATTTT
V: TRBV28; D: TRBD1; J: TRBJ2-2; CDR3: CASSLGGGTGSSGELFF; DNA: TGTGCCAGCAGTTTAGGTGGCGGGACAGGGTCCTCCGGGGAGCTGTTTTTT
V: TRBV6-2/TRBV6-3; D: TRBD1; J: TRBJ2-1; CDR3: CASRPPGQGLGEQFF; DNA: TGTGCCAGCAGGCCTCCGGGACAGGGGCTAGGTGAGCAGTTCTTC
V: TRBV20-1; D: -; J: TRBJ1-3; CDR3: CSASVYSGNTIYF; DNA: TGCAGTGCTAGTGTCTACTCTGGAAACACCATATATTTT
V: TRBV25-1; D: -; J: TRBJ1-2; CDR3: CASSTSRGVDGYTF; DNA: TGTGCCAGCTCAACCTCGCGGGGTGTAGATGGCTACACCTTC
V: TRBV28; D: -; J: TRBJ1-5; CDR3: CASSLYLAQGGGQPQHF; DNA: TGTGCCAGCAGTTTATATCTGGCACAGGGCGGGGGTCAGCCCCAGCATTTT
V: TRBV27; D: TRBD2; J: TRBJ2-1; CDR3: CAVGQRGGTNEQFF; DNA: TGTGCCGTAGGGCAGCGGGGGGGGACCAATGAGCAGTTCTTC